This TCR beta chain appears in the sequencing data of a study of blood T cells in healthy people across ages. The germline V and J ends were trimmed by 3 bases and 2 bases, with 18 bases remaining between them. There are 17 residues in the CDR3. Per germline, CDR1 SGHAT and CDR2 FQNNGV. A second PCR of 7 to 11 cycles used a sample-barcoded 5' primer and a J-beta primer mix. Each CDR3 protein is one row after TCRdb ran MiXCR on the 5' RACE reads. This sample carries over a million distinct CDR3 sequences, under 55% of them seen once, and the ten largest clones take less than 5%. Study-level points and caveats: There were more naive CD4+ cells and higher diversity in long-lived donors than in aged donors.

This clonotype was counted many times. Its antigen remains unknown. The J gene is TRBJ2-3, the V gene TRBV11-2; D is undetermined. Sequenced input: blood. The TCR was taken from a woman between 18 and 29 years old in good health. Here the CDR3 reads CASSLGSADRYTDTQYF. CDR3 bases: TGTGCCAGCAGCTTGGGAAGTGCGGACCGATACACAGATACGCAGTATTTT.